This T cell receptor beta chain was sequenced during a study of cytomegalovirus exposure and HLA in healthy donors. Study results and limitations: Common viral pathogens seemed to be connected with several of the most significant clusters, according to a later analysis. Later analysis suggested most CMV-associated TCR beta chains were HLA-restricted. Other equally common chains were less clonally expanded than HLA-associated TCR beta chains, a later analysis showed.

Vbeta (60) and Jbeta (13) primers were used in the PCR. Using immunoSEQ multiplex PCR, the repertoire was profiled, and TCRdb retains in-frame clones only, with some absent. The data contain 110,000 or so clones, around 68% of them seen just once; the ten biggest clones take up roughly 10%. Per germline, CDR1 SGHAT and CDR2 FQNNGV. This CDR3 is built from 13 residues. The germline V and J ends were trimmed by 2 bases and 3 bases, with 7 bases remaining between them. Of note for this clone: Its cognate antigen is unknown.

The chain carries TRBV11-2 and TRBJ1-2; D is ambiguous. Sequencing input: PBMCs. The clonotype originates from a woman aged 45-65 years in good health and CMV-seropositive. For the CDR3, the DNA is TGTGCCAGCAGCTTATCGGTTGACTATGGCTACACCTTC. As protein: CASSLSVDYGYTF. The full variable domain, rest sourced from reference TRBV11-2 and TRBJ1-2, is EAGVAQSPRYKIIEKRQSVAFWCNPISGHATLYWYQQILGQGPKLLIQFQNNGVVDDSQLPKDRFSAERLKGVDSTLKIQPAKLEDSAVYLCASSLSVDYGYTFGSGTRLTVV.